The rows below give T cell receptor beta chains drawn from one sample of a study of blood T cells in healthy people across ages. TCRdb re-called the 5' RACE reads with MiXCR, one entry per CDR3 protein. This repertoire shows about 780,000 distinct CDR3 sequences, roughly 46% found once; its top ten account for roughly 18%. The specimen sequenced was blood. Receptors were obtained from a man older than 75 in good health. Each CDR3 is given with its conserved first and last residue. A D gene is named only where the DNA matches it firmly. For some rows the clone size is stated as once, few or many, or as a class when expanded; others skip it.

D: -; V: TRBV7-3; size: -; J: TRBJ2-7; CDR3: CASSLTSVHEQYF; DNA: TGTGCCAGCAGCTTAACTAGTGTCCACGAGCAGTACTTC
D: TRBD2; V: TRBV30; size: -; J: TRBJ2-3; CDR3: CAWSETSGNSDTQYF; DNA: TGTGCCTGGAGTGAGACTAGCGGGAACTCAGATACGCAGTATTTT
D: TRBD2; V: TRBV12-3/TRBV12-4; size: -; J: TRBJ2-3; CDR3: CASSFGGGRRGDTQYF; DNA: TGTGCCAGCAGTTTTGGCGGCGGGAGGCGGGGAGATACGCAGTATTTT
D: TRBD1; V: TRBV2; size: few; J: TRBJ2-7; CDR3: CASKPDTGGGEQYF; DNA: TGTGCCAGCAAACCCGATACAGGGGGCGGCGAGCAGTACTTC
D: -; V: TRBV4-3; size: -; J: TRBJ2-4; CDR3: CASSPQEGAVDIQYF; DNA: TGCGCCAGCAGCCCACAGGAGGGGGCGGTGGACATTCAGTACTTC
D: -; V: TRBV4-2; size: once; J: TRBJ1-2; CDR3: CASSQDPEDGYTF; DNA: TGTGCCAGCAGCCAAGACCCCGAGGATGGCTACACCTTC
D: -; V: TRBV28; size: -; J: TRBJ2-7; CDR3: CASSTRLRPSYEQYF; DNA: TGTGCCAGCAGTACCCGACTACGCCCCTCCTACGAGCAGTACTTC
D: -; V: TRBV2; size: few; J: TRBJ2-7; CDR3: CATRTVPSSYEQYF; DNA: TGTGCCACCCGGACAGTTCCGAGCTCCTACGAGCAGTACTTC
D: -; V: TRBV6-5; size: -; J: TRBJ2-1; CDR3: CASSRPGRGLYEQFF; DNA: TGTGCCAGCAGCCGCCCTGGGCGGGGTCTCTATGAGCAGTTCTTC
D: -; V: TRBV20-1; size: few; J: TRBJ1-2; CDR3: CSPPAGESWGYTF; DNA: TGCAGTCCCCCTGCGGGGGAGTCGTGGGGCTACACCTTC
D: -; V: TRBV20-1; size: many; J: TRBJ2-3; CDR3: CSARDEGEYMTDTQYF; DNA: TGCAGTGCTAGGGACGAGGGGGAGTATATGACAGATACGCAGTATTTT
D: -; V: TRBV5-1; size: many; J: TRBJ2-1; CDR3: CASSLGGPRGNNEQFF; DNA: TGCGCCAGCAGCTTGGGTGGTCCCAGGGGTAACAATGAGCAGTTCTTC
D: TRBD2; V: TRBV4-1; size: many; J: TRBJ2-3; CDR3: CASSQESSGRNTQYF; DNA: TGCGCCAGCAGCCAAGAATCTAGCGGGAGGAATACGCAGTATTTT
D: TRBD2; V: TRBV7-9; size: -; J: TRBJ2-3; CDR3: CASSLAPLAGADTQYF; DNA: TGTGCCAGCAGCTTAGCCCCACTAGCGGGGGCAGATACGCAGTATTTT
D: -; V: TRBV7-2; size: many; J: TRBJ2-7; CDR3: CASSFWTEGTYEQYF; DNA: TGTGCCAGCAGCTTTTGGACGGAAGGTACCTACGAGCAGTACTTC
D: TRBD2; V: TRBV24-1; size: few; J: TRBJ2-3; CDR3: CATSDSSGDPDTQYF; DNA: TGTGCCACCAGTGATTCTAGCGGGGATCCAGATACGCAGTATTTT
D: -; V: TRBV12-3/TRBV12-4; size: -; J: TRBJ2-4; CDR3: CTSSLGGQVAKNIQYF; DNA: TGTACCAGCAGTTTAGGCGGGCAGGTAGCCAAAAACATTCAGTACTTC
D: -; V: TRBV18; size: -; J: TRBJ2-5; CDR3: CASSPRKGRETQYF; DNA: TGTGCCAGCTCACCAAGGAAGGGGCGAGAGACCCAGTACTTC
D: -; V: TRBV7-2; size: -; J: TRBJ1-1; CDR3: CASSSWLRVTEAFF; DNA: TGTGCCAGCAGCTCCTGGTTACGGGTCACTGAAGCTTTCTTT
D: TRBD2; V: TRBV6-6; size: few; J: TRBJ2-1; CDR3: CASSRSAGALNEQFF; DNA: TGTGCCAGCAGTCGCTCGGCGGGAGCATTAAATGAGCAGTTCTTC
D: TRBD2; V: TRBV28; size: -; J: TRBJ2-7; CDR3: CASSLRERGTSYEQYF; DNA: TGTGCCAGCAGTTTGCGTGAGCGGGGGACCTCCTACGAGCAGTACTTC
D: TRBD2; V: TRBV20-1; size: -; J: TRBJ2-7; CDR3: CSAREGTSVSEQYF; DNA: TGCAGTGCTAGAGAGGGGACTAGCGTCTCCGAGCAGTACTTC
D: TRBD2; V: TRBV12-3/TRBV12-4; size: -; J: TRBJ2-1; CDR3: CASSILAEEYNEQFF; DNA: TGTGCCAGCAGTATACTAGCGGAGGAGTACAATGAGCAGTTCTTC
D: -; V: TRBV7-9; size: few; J: TRBJ2-5; CDR3: CASSKRTQETQYF; DNA: TGTGCCAGCAGCAAACGGACACAAGAGACCCAGTACTTC
D: TRBD1; V: TRBV28; size: -; J: TRBJ1-2; CDR3: CASYTGGYGYTF; DNA: TGTGCCAGTTATACAGGGGGGTATGGCTACACCTTC
D: -; V: TRBV12-3/TRBV12-4; size: -; J: TRBJ2-7; CDR3: CASSYPGGYNEQYF; DNA: TGTGCCAGCAGCTACCCCGGGGGTTACAATGAGCAGTACTTC
D: -; V: TRBV25-1; size: -; J: TRBJ2-4; CDR3: CASSEWDVNIQYF; DNA: TGTGCCAGCAGTGAATGGGACGTAAACATTCAGTACTTC
D: -; V: TRBV18; size: -; J: TRBJ1-2; CDR3: CASSPLPGSGNYGYTF; DNA: TGTGCCAGCTCACCACTGCCCGGGTCAGGCAACTATGGCTACACCTTC
D: -; V: TRBV28; size: -; J: TRBJ2-5; CDR3: CASSPSHAGTGNEQYF; DNA: TGTGCCAGCAGTCCGTCTCATGCGGGAACAGGCAATGAGCAGTACTTC
D: -; V: TRBV21-1; size: once; J: TRBJ2-5; CDR3: CASSKLDPEQYF; DNA: TGTGCCAGCAGCAAACTAGATCCAGAGCAGTACTTC
D: -; V: TRBV20-1; size: few; J: TRBJ1-2; CDR3: CSARAGSYGYTF; DNA: TGCAGTGCTAGGGCGGGGAGCTATGGCTACACCTTC
D: TRBD2; V: TRBV5-1; size: few; J: TRBJ2-3; CDR3: CASSPPLAGGGDTQYF; DNA: TGCGCCAGCAGCCCCCCTCTAGCGGGAGGTGGGGATACGCAGTATTTT
D: -; V: TRBV7-2; size: -; J: TRBJ1-1; CDR3: CASSSRRNTEAFF; DNA: TGTGCCAGCAGCTCGCGTAGAAACACTGAAGCTTTCTTT
D: -; V: TRBV5-1; size: few; J: TRBJ2-3; CDR3: CASSLNTGTDTQYF; DNA: TGCGCCAGCAGCTTGAATACCGGCACAGATACGCAGTATTTT
D: TRBD2; V: TRBV9; size: -; J: TRBJ2-5; CDR3: CASSSGGRREETQYF; DNA: TGTGCCAGCAGCTCGGGGGGTAGGAGGGAAGAGACCCAGTACTTC
D: -; V: TRBV25-1; size: -; J: TRBJ2-7; CDR3: CASSGNGVSSYNEQYF; DNA: TGTGCCAGCAGTGGAAATGGGGTTAGCTCCTACAATGAGCAGTACTTC
D: -; V: TRBV5-1; size: few; J: TRBJ2-1; CDR3: CASSSDGTGSYNEQFF; DNA: TGCGCCAGCAGCTCCGACGGGACCGGGAGCTACAATGAGCAGTTCTTC